In its sample, the clone carrying this T cell receptor (beta chain) was seen many times. Germline V CDR1 and CDR2: SGHTA, FQGTGA. Trimming removed 5 bases from V and 0 bases from J, with 10 bases in between. This CDR3 has 15 amino acids. The entry originates in a study of T-cell memory formation after mild COVID-19. One entry per CDR3 protein results from TCRdb running MiXCR on the 5' RACE reads. Of some 82,000 distinct CDR3 sequences in the sample, roughly 13% were seen once. The TCR was taken from a man aged 18-30 years who had mild COVID-19 (a few samples of this study predate the infection). Cell type and time point are not known. V usage is TRBV7-3 and J usage is TRBJ2-2, with D perhaps matching TRBD1 (6 bases). The sequenced sample was PBMCs or a T cell subset sorted from them (not recorded which). The CDR3 region has the DNA TGTGCCAGCAGCCCAGGGACAACGAACACCGGGGAGCTGTTTTTT. Translated, it gives CASSPGTTNTGELFF. Variable domain in full (rest from reference TRBV7-3 and TRBJ2-2): GAGVSQTPSNKVTEKGKYVELRCDPISGHTALYWYRQSLGQGPEFLIYFQGTGAADDSGLPNDRFFAVRPEGSVSTLKIQRTERGDSAVYLCASSPGTTNTGELFFGEGSRLTVL.